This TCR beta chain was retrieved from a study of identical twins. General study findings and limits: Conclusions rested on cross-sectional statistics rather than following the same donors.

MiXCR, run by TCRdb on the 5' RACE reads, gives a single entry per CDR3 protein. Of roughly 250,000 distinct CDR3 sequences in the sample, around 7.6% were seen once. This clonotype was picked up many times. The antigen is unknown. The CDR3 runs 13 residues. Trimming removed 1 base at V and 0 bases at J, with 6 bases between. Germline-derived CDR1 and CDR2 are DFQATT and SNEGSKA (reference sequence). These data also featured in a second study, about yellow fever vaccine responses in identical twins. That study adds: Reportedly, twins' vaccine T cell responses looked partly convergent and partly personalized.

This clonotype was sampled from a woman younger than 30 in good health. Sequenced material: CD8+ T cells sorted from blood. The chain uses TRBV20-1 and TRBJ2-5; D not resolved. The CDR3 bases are TGCAGTGCTAGAGGGGCGTACCAAGAGACCCAGTACTTC. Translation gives CSARGAYQETQYF.